This TCR beta chain emerged from a study of blood T cell repertoires in COVID-19. The authors' processing: Counts of nucleated cells, estimated from reference gene primer amplification, were obtained. Profiled with immunoSEQ multiplex PCR; TCRdb holds only in-frame clones, not every one. The V and J calls and clone size are taken from that table; D and trimming were inferred from the DNA. The table lists 430,000 or so clones, roughly 89% of them singletons. The CDR3 is 12 amino acids. J gave up 10 bases and V 10 bases, and 12 bases lay outside the gene matches. Germline values: CDR1 WNHNN, CDR2 SYGVQD (reference sequence).

The gene calls are TRBV10-1 and TRBJ1-1, with TRBD1 matching over 7 bases. The receptor comes from a man in his late teens or twenties with COVID-19, enrolled during active disease. Sequencing was performed on peripheral blood. CDR3 in DNA: TGCGCCACAGACAGGGTGGGGGGTACAGCTTTCTTT. It translates to CATDRVGGTAFF.